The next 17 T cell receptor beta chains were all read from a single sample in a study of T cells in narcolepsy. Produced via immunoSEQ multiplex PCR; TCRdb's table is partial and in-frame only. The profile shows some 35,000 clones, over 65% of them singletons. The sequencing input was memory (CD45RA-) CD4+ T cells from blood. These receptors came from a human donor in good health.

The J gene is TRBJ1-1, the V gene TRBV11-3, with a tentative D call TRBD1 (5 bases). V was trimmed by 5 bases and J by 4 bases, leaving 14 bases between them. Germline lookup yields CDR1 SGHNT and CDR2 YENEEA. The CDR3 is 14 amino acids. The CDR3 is CASSPRPGGTEAFF. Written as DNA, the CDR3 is TGTGCCAGCAGCCCCCGCCCCGGGGGCACTGAAGCTTTCTTT.

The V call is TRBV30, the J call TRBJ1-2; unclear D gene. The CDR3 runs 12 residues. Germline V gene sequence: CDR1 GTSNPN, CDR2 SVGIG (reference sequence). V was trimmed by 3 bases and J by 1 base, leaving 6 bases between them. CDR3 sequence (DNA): TGTGCCTGGAGGGGAGTTAACTATGGCTACACCTTC. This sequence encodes CAWRGVNYGYTF.

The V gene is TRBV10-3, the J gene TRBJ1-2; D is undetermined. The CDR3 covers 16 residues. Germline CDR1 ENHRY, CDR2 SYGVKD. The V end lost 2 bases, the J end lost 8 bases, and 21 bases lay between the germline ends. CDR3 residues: CAISEPQRRFAVGYTF. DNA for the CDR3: TGTGCCATCAGTGAGCCGCAACGTCGCTTCGCAGTGGGCTACACCTTC.

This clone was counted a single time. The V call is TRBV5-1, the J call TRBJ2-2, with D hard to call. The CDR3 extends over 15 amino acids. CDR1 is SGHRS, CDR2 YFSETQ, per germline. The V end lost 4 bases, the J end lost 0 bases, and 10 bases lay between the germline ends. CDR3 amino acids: CASSDAPANTGELFF. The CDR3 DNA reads TGCGCCAGCAGCGATGCGCCCGCGAACACCGGGGAGCTGTTTTTT.

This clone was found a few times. CDR3 bases: TGTGCCAGCAGTTTATCGTTTCAGGGGTTCGGTGGCTACACCTTC. This sequence encodes CASSLSFQGFGGYTF. The chain is built from TRBV27 and TRBJ1-2; possibly TRBD1 for D (6 bases). The CDR3 is made up of 15 amino acids. V was trimmed by 0 bases and J by 7 bases, leaving 15 bases between them. Germline CDR1 MNHEY, CDR2 SMNVEV (reference sequence).

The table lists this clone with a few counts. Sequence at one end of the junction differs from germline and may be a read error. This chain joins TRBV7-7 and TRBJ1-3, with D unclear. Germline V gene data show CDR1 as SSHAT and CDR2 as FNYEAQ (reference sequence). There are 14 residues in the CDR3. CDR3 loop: CASSPEPSGNTIYF. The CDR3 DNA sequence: TGTGCTAGCAGCCCAGAACCCTCTGGAAACACCATATATTTT.

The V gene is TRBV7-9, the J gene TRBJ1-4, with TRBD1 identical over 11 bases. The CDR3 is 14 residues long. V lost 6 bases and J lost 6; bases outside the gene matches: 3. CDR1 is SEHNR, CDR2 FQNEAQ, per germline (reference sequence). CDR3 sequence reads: CASRQGQGDEKLFF. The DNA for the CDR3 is TGTGCCAGCAGGCAGGGACAGGGGGATGAAAAACTGTTTTTT.

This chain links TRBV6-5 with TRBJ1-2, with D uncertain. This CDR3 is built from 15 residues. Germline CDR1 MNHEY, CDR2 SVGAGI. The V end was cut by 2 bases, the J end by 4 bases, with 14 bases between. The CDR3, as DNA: TGTGCCAGCAGTTACCGCCCCCTGGGCGTCTATGGCTACACCTTC. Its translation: CASSYRPLGVYGYTF.

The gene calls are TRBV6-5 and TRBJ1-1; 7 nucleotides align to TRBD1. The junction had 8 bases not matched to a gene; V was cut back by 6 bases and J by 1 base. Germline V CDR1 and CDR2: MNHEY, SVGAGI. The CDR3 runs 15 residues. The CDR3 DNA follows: TGTGCCAGCAGGAAGGGACAGAAGACGAACACTGAAGCTTTCTTT. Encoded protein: CASRKGQKTNTEAFF.

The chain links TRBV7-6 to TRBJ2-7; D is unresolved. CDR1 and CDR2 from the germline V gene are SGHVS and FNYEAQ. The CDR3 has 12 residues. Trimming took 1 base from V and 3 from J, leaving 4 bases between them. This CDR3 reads CASSLGDYEQYF. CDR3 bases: TGTGCCAGCAGCTTAGGAGACTACGAGCAGTACTTC.

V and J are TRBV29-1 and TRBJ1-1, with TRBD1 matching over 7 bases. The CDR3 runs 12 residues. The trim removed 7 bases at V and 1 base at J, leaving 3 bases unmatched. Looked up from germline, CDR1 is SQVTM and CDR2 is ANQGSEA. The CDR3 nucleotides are TGCAGCGGACAGGGCTGGAACACTGAAGCTTTCTTT. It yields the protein CSGQGWNTEAFF.

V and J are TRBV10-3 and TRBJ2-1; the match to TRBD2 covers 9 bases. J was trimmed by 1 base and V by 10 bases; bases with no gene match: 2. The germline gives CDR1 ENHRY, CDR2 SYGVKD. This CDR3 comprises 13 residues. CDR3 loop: CATLAGSYNEQFF. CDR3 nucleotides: TGTGCCACCCTAGCGGGATCCTACAATGAGCAGTTCTTC.

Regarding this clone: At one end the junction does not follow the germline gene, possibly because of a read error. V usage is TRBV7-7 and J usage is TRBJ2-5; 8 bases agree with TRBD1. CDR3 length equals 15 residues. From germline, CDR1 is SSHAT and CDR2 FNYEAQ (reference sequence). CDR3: CASSLNPGGRETQYF. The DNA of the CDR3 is TGTGCTAGCAGCTTAAACCCAGGGGGCCGGGAGACCCAGTACTTC.

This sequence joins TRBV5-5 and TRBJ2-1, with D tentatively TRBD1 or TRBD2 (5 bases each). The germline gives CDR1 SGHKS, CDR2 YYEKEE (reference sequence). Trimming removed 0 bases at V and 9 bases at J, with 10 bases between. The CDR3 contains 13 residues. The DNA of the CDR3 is TGTGCCAGCAGCTTGGCCGGGGCTGGTGAGCAGTTCTTC. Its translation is CASSLAGAGEQFF. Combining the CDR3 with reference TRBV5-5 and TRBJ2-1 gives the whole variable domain DAGVTQSPTHLIKTRGQQVTLRCSPISGHKSVSWYQQVLGQGPQFIFQYYEKEERGRGNFPDRFSARQFPNYSSELNVNALLLGDSALYLCASSLAGAGEQFFGPGTRLTVL.

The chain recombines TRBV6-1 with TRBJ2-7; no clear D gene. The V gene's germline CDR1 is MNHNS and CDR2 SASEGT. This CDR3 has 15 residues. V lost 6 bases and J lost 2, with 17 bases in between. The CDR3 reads CASSPQLQITYEQYF. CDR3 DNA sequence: TGTGCCAGCAGCCCTCAATTACAGATTACCTACGAGCAGTACTTC.

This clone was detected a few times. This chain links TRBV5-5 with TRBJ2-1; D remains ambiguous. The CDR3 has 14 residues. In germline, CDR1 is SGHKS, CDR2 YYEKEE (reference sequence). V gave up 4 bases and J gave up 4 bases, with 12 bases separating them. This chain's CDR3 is CASSLVESYNEQFF. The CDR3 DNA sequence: TGTGCCAGCAGCCTAGTCGAGTCTTACAATGAGCAGTTCTTC.

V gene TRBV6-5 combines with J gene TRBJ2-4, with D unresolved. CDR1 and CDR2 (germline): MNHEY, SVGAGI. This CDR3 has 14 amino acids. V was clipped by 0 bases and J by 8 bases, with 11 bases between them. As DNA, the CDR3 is TGTGCCAGCAGTTACTCGGCCACCCCAGACATTCAGTACTTC. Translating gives CASSYSATPDIQYF.